The 19 T cell receptor beta chains given below trace back to one sample, sequenced in a study of blood T cell repertoires in COVID-19. Method: immunoSEQ multiplex PCR; TCRdb's copy keeps in-frame clones and lacks some. The data show some 78,000 clones, roughly nine tenths seen once. The material sequenced was peripheral blood. The receptors originated from a woman aged 80 or older with active or convalescent COVID-19.

The rearrangement uses TRBV27 and TRBJ2-7; 9 nucleotides agree with TRBD2. J gave up 6 bases and V 4 bases, and 10 bases lay outside the gene matches. The length of the CDR3 is 15 residues. CDR1 and CDR2 from the germline V gene are MNHEY and SMNVEV (reference sequence). CDR3 nucleotides: TGTGCCAGCAGTTCACCCGCTAGCGGGAATTCCGAGCAGTACTTC. Protein sequence: CASSSPASGNSEQYF.

This clone was seen more than once but under ten times. The chain carries TRBV28 and TRBJ1-1; possible D gene TRBD1, 5 bases. The germline V gene encodes CDR1 MDHEN and CDR2 SYDVKM. The CDR3 consists of 15 residues. Trimming removed 6 bases at V and 6 bases at J, with 20 bases between. The CDR3 bases are TGTGCCAGCAGAACAGAGAGAAGGGGACTGGCTGAAGCTTTCTTT. Protein: CASRTERRGLAEAFF.

The rearrangement joins TRBV2 to TRBJ2-5, with D perhaps TRBD2 (5 bases). V was pared by 6 bases and J by 4 bases, with 15 bases between. CDR1 SNHLY and CDR2 FYNNEI come from the germline V gene. The length of the CDR3 is 14 residues. The CDR3 DNA sequence: TGTGCCAGCAGGGACTCTCCGAAAGGAGAGACCCAGTACTTC. Its protein is CASRDSPKGETQYF.

This clone was seen only once. The chain recombines TRBV7-8 with TRBJ1-1, with 7 nucleotides matching TRBD1. CDR1 and CDR2 from the germline V gene are SGHVS and FQNEAQ. This CDR3 has 14 residues. J gave up 1 base and V 5 bases, and 4 bases lay outside the gene matches. CDR3 sequence reads: CASSQTGANTEAFF. Here the CDR3 DNA reads TGTGCCAGCAGCCAAACAGGGGCGAACACTGAAGCTTTCTTT.

The chain uses TRBV2 and TRBJ1-5, with 9 bases identical to TRBD1. The CDR3 spans 12 residues. Trimming at V came to 2 bases and at J to 15 bases, leaving 5 bases not matched to a gene. The V gene's germline CDR1 is SNHLY and CDR2 FYNNEI. In DNA, the CDR3 is TGTGCCAGCAGTGAATGGACAGGGGTTCTGCATTTT. Protein: CASSEWTGVLHF.

The chain joins TRBV27 to TRBJ2-5; a possible D gene is TRBD1 (6 bases). V lost 8 bases to trimming and J lost 1 base, with 11 bases between them. CDR1 MNHEY and CDR2 SMNVEV come from the germline V gene (reference sequence). The CDR3 length is 13 residues. CDR3 DNA: TGTGCCAGCTCGGACAGACTCCAAGAGACCCAGTACTTC. It encodes CASSDRLQETQYF.

V usage is TRBV27 and J usage is TRBJ2-1; 10 nucleotides line up with TRBD2. With 5 bases clipped from V and 8 bases from J, the junction kept 12 bases outside the gene matches. The CDR3 spans 16 residues. The germline gives CDR1 MNHEY, CDR2 SMNVEV (reference sequence). CDR3 in amino acids: CASSGRAGGPRDEQFF. CDR3 sequence (DNA): TGTGCCAGCAGTGGGCGAGCGGGAGGGCCGAGGGATGAGCAGTTCTTC.

The V and J genes are TRBV7-9 and TRBJ2-7; the D gene is possibly TRBD1 (6 bases). V dropped 0 bases and J dropped 7 bases, with 16 bases sitting between them. Germline V gene data show CDR1 as SEHNR and CDR2 as FQNEAQ (reference sequence). The CDR3 runs to 15 residues. CDR3 coding DNA: TGTGCCAGCAGCTTAGCCTCAGGGGCCCTCAATGAGCAGTACTTC. This translates into CASSLASGALNEQYF.

This chain joins TRBV5-8 and TRBJ2-7, with D maybe TRBD1 (5 bases). The germline V gene has CDR1 SGHTS and CDR2 YDEGEE. V was pared by 0 bases and J by 11 bases, with 15 bases between. This CDR3 is built from 13 residues. The CDR3 protein is CASSLVRQGIEYF. The DNA for the CDR3 is TGTGCCAGCAGCTTGGTAAGGCAGGGCATAGAGTACTTC.

The table lists this clone with a few counts. The DNA for the CDR3 is TGTGCCAGCAGTGGCAGTGAGGGACAGGGACAGCCCCAGCATTTT. It translates to CASSGSEGQGQPQHF. The chain is built from TRBV6-6 and TRBJ1-5; 9 positions match TRBD1. The ends lost 5 bases at V and 7 bases at J; junction bases unmatched: 9. The CDR3 has 15 amino acids. Germline V gives CDR1 MNHNY, CDR2 SVGAGI (reference sequence).

The chain links TRBV28 to TRBJ2-4; 9 bases match TRBD1. Germline loops: CDR1 MDHEN, CDR2 SYDVKM. This CDR3 contains 15 residues. J lost 0 bases, V lost 6 bases, and 3 bases had no gene match. The chain's CDR3 is CASRGQGLAKNIQYF. The DNA of the CDR3 is TGTGCCAGCAGGGGACAGGGCCTAGCCAAAAACATTCAGTACTTC.

The chain joins TRBV14 to TRBJ2-3; D might be TRBD2 (5 bases). V was cut by 3 bases and J by 0 bases, with 10 bases left in between. The germline gives CDR1 SGHDN, CDR2 FVKESK. The CDR3 is made up of 15 amino acids. The CDR3 spells CASSQLLASTDTQYF. The CDR3 DNA follows: TGTGCCAGCAGCCAGCTCCTAGCTAGCACAGATACGCAGTATTTT.

This clone was detected a few times. The gene calls are TRBV12-3 or TRBV12-4 and TRBJ1-1; weak D call: TRBD1 (5 bases). V was clipped by 5 bases and J by 5 bases, with 12 bases between them. The CDR3 extends over 13 amino acids. The CDR3 DNA is TGTGCCAGCAGTGGTCGGGGGGGGACTGAAGCTTTCTTT. Translating it yields CASSGRGGTEAFF.

The rearrangement links TRBV6-6 to TRBJ1-2, with TRBD1 identical over 7 bases. Germline assignment: CDR1 MNHNY and CDR2 SVGAGI (reference sequence). This CDR3 contains 16 residues. V was pared by 6 bases and J by 8 bases, with 18 bases of the junction left unmatched. CDR3 amino acids: CASRQTGEGAVGGYTF. The CDR3, as DNA: TGTGCCAGCAGACAGACCGGCGAGGGGGCTGTGGGAGGCTACACCTTC.

V usage is TRBV7-9 and J usage is TRBJ1-1; possible D gene TRBD1, 6 bases. CDR1 SEHNR and CDR2 FQNEAQ come from the germline V gene (reference sequence). V was cut by 3 bases and J by 4 bases, with 15 bases left in between. This CDR3 spans 15 amino acids. As DNA, the CDR3 is TGTGCCAGCAGCTTCGGTTTGGGGGCTTCCACTGAAGCTTTCTTT. Translated, it gives CASSFGLGASTEAFF. Using reference TRBV7-9 and TRBJ1-1 for the parts outside the CDR3, the full variable domain is DTGVSQNPRHKITKRGQNVTFRCDPISEHNRLYWYRQTLGQGPEFLTYFQNEAQLEKSRLLSDRFSAERPKGSFSTLEIQRTEQGDSAMYLCASSFGLGASTEAFFGQGTRLTVV.

J is TRBJ2-3 and V is TRBV7-8; tentatively, D is TRBD1 (6 bases). The CDR3 is 16 amino acids. The germline V gene has CDR1 SGHVS and CDR2 FQNEAQ. Between the trimmed V and J ends, which lost 2 bases and 1 base, there was a span of 13 bases. The CDR3 DNA follows: TGTGCCAGCAGCTTAACAACAGGGTTAGGCACAGATACGCAGTATTTT. This sequence encodes CASSLTTGLGTDTQYF.

This clone was found a few times. The chain has TRBV19 and TRBJ1-2; possibly TRBD1 for D (6 bases). V lost 5 bases to trimming and J lost 1 base, with 11 bases between them. The germline gives CDR1 LNHDA, CDR2 SQIVND (reference sequence). This CDR3 is built from 14 residues. The CDR3 spells CASSEGHNNYGYTF. For the CDR3, the DNA is TGTGCCAGTAGTGAGGGACACAATAACTATGGCTACACCTTC.

The chain recombines TRBV18 with TRBJ2-2, with no clear D. From germline, CDR1 is KGHSH and CDR2 LQKENI. This CDR3 spans 16 amino acids. Trimming stripped 0 bases from V and 6 bases from J, with 14 bases between. CDR3 nucleotides: TGTGCCAGCTCACCACCGGGCAGGATCGGCGCCGGGGAGCTGTTTTTT. Translating it yields CASSPPGRIGAGELFF.

The V call is TRBV4-1, the J call TRBJ2-3; 14 positions match TRBD2. V shed 0 bases, J shed 0 bases, and the junction held 11 bases outside the gene matches. Per germline, CDR1 MGHRA and CDR2 YSYEKL. CDR3 length equals 21 residues. The CDR3, as DNA: TGCGCCAGCAGCCAAGACCCCTCCGGGACTAGCGGGAGAGGGAGCACAGATACGCAGTATTTT. Encoded protein: CASSQDPSGTSGRGSTDTQYF.